The 16 T cell receptor beta chains listed next were all sequenced from one sample in a study of identical twins. TCRdb reprocessed the 5' RACE reads with MiXCR, giving one entry per CDR3 protein. The sample lists roughly 230,000 distinct CDR3 sequences; around 8.3% were seen once. These data were also filed under a second study, of yellow fever vaccine responses in identical twins.

The specimen sequenced was CD8+ T cells sorted from blood. Source of these receptors: a woman between 18 and 30 years old in good health.

This clonotype has a count of ten or more. V usage is TRBV11-2 and J usage is TRBJ2-7; D gene uncertain. The CDR3 is 14 amino acids. Trimming stripped 2 bases from V and 3 bases from J, with 11 bases between. The germline V gene has CDR1 SGHAT and CDR2 FQNNGV. CDR3 residues: CASSLRQAHYEQYF. The DNA for the CDR3 is TGTGCCAGCAGCTTACGTCAGGCTCACTACGAGCAGTACTTC.

This clonotype was picked up many times. The chain joins TRBV12-3 or TRBV12-4 to TRBJ1-2; D uncertain. V lost 1 base and J 8 bases, leaving 8 bases between the germline ends. This CDR3 spans 12 amino acids. CDR3 sequence: CASSLEVRGYTF. DNA for the CDR3: TGTGCCAGCAGTTTAGAGGTGCGGGGCTACACCTTC.

This clonotype was found once. The genes are TRBV29-1 and TRBJ1-2; the match to TRBD1 covers 8 bases. Germline lookup yields CDR1 SQVTM and CDR2 ANQGSEA. Trimming at V came to 6 bases and at J to 7 bases, leaving 1 base not matched to a gene. CDR3 length: 10 residues. CDR3 protein: CSVQGVGYTF. CDR3 bases: TGCAGCGTACAGGGGGTTGGCTACACCTTC. Full variable domain (rest looked up from reference TRBV29-1 and TRBJ1-2): SAVISQKPSRDICQRGTSLTIQCQVDSQVTMMFWYRQQPGQSLTLIATANQGSEATYESGFVIDKFPISRPNLTFSTLTVSNMSPEDSSIYLCSVQGVGYTFGSGTRLTVV.

The rearrangement joins TRBV20-1 to TRBJ2-1, with 11 bases matching TRBD2. From germline, CDR1 is DFQATT and CDR2 SNEGSKA (reference sequence). The V segment lost 1 base and the J segment 4 bases; nucleotides outside the gene matches: 9. The CDR3 sequence is 17 residues long. The DNA for the CDR3 is TGCAGTGCTAGAGTCGGGCCTACTAGCGGGGGATACAATGAGCAGTTCTTC. Protein product: CSARVGPTSGGYNEQFF.

This clonotype was detected a few times. The rearrangement joins TRBV6-2 or TRBV6-3 to TRBJ2-3, with TRBD2 identical over 8 bases. This CDR3 spans 15 amino acids. V shed 7 bases and J 2 bases; nucleotides not matched to a gene: 8. Germline assignment: CDR1 MNHEY and CDR2 SVGEGT. The CDR3 region is CASTLAGGLTDTQYF. DNA for the CDR3: TGTGCCAGCACGCTTGCGGGAGGACTCACAGATACGCAGTATTTT.

The table lists this clonotype with a few counts. The chain is built from TRBV10-1 and TRBJ2-7; weak D call: TRBD1 (6 bases). Per germline, CDR1 WNHNN and CDR2 SYGVQD (reference sequence). This CDR3 has 14 residues. With 2 bases removed from V and 4 bases from J, the gap between germline ends came to 12 bases. CDR3 in DNA: TGCGCCAGCAGTGAGACAGGGAGTCGGTACGAGCAGTACTTC. Translating it yields CASSETGSRYEQYF.

This clonotype was observed at least ten times. For the CDR3, the DNA is TGTGCCAGCAGCCAAGATCTAGGAGCGAGCTCCTACGAGCAGTACTTC. Its protein product is CASSQDLGASSYEQYF. The chain uses TRBV4-2 and TRBJ2-7, with D uncertain. Germline V lookup: CDR1 LGHNA, CDR2 YNFKEQ. The CDR3 runs to 16 residues. Trimming left V 0 bases short and J 0 bases short, with 12 bases between.

The chain recombines TRBV11-2 with TRBJ2-7; a possible D gene is TRBD2 (5 bases). Germline assignment: CDR1 SGHAT and CDR2 FQNNGV. V was pared by 3 bases and J by 3 bases, with 9 bases between. CDR3 length: 13 amino acids. CDR3 bases: TGTGCCAGCAGCTTGGACGGACTCTACGAGCAGTACTTC. Translated, it gives CASSLDGLYEQYF.

This clonotype was seen a few times. The chain has TRBV12-3 or TRBV12-4 and TRBJ1-1; no firm D call. Between the trimmed V and J ends, which lost 7 bases and 5 bases, there was a span of 14 bases. The CDR3 is 13 amino acids. DNA for the CDR3: TGTGCCAGCAATGGACTCCGAGGGACTGAAGCTTTCTTT. Translation: CASNGLRGTEAFF.

This clonotype has only a few counts. The chain links TRBV6-2 or TRBV6-3 to TRBJ2-5, with D unclear. Trimming shortened V by 2 bases and J by 2 bases, and 18 bases separated the two germline ends. The CDR3 contains 17 residues. Per germline, CDR1 MNHEY and CDR2 SVGEGT. This chain's CDR3 is CASSYQPLTSDQETQYF. DNA of the CDR3: TGTGCCAGCAGTTACCAGCCTCTCACCAGCGATCAAGAGACCCAGTACTTC.

V is TRBV13 and J is TRBJ2-1; D possibly uses TRBD1 or TRBD2 (5 bases each). Germline V gene data show CDR1 as PRHDT and CDR2 as FYEKMQ (reference sequence). V was trimmed by 7 bases and J by 6 bases, leaving 19 bases between them. The CDR3 loop spans 15 amino acids. The CDR3 DNA follows: TGTGCCAGCACCCCCCTCCGGGGCCGACTCAATGAGCAGTTCTTC. The encoded protein is CASTPLRGRLNEQFF. Supplemented by reference TRBV13 and TRBJ2-1, the full variable domain reads AAGVIQSPRHLIKEKRETATLKCYPIPRHDTVYWYQQGPGQDPQFLISFYEKMQSDKGSIPDRFSAQQFSDYHSELNMSSLELGDSALYFCASTPLRGRLNEQFFGPGTRLTVL.

J is TRBJ2-3 and V is TRBV5-1, with TRBD2 matching 12 bases. With 2 bases clipped from V and 6 bases from J, the junction kept 16 bases outside the gene matches. From germline, CDR1 is SGHRS and CDR2 YFSETQ. The CDR3 covers 19 residues. In DNA, the CDR3 is TGCGCCAGCAGCTTCCCTAGCGGGAGGGAAGTAGGAGGCCCGGATACGCAGTATTTT. It yields the protein CASSFPSGREVGGPDTQYF.

This clonotype turned up a few times. The V gene is TRBV10-2, the J gene TRBJ2-7; 9 nucleotides match TRBD2. J was trimmed by 2 bases and V by 8 bases; bases with no gene match: 7. The CDR3 runs 14 residues. The germline V gene has CDR1 WSHSY and CDR2 SAAADI. CDR3 sequence reads: CASARLADPYEQYF. The CDR3 nucleotides read TGCGCCAGCGCAAGACTAGCGGACCCCTACGAGCAGTACTTC.

This clonotype has a count of ten or more. The rearrangement links TRBV3-1 to TRBJ2-7; 10 nucleotides match TRBD2. The length of the CDR3 is 15 residues. The germline V gene has CDR1 LGHDT and CDR2 YNNKEL (reference sequence). V shed 8 bases, J shed 3 bases, and the junction held 10 bases outside the gene matches. DNA of the CDR3: TGTGCCAGCGGACTTAGCGGGGGGACCAACTACGAGCAGTACTTC. It codes for CASGLSGGTNYEQYF.

This clonotype was seen repeatedly, ten times or more. The CDR3 nucleotides read TGTGCCAGCAGTGACTCGTCCAGGTTTAACACCGGGGAGCTGTTTTTT. It yields the protein CASSDSSRFNTGELFF. The chain is built from TRBV6-4 and TRBJ2-2; D not certain. Trimming pared 0 bases from V and 2 bases from J, leaving 10 bases between. This CDR3 comprises 16 residues. Per the germline V gene, CDR1 is MRHNA and CDR2 is SNTAGT.

This clonotype appeared a few times. V is TRBV20-1 and J is TRBJ1-4; 8 nucleotides line up with TRBD1. The J segment lost 8 bases and the V segment lost 3 bases, leaving 8 bases of the junction unmatched. Germline V gene lookup returns CDR1 DFQATT and CDR2 SNEGSKA (reference sequence). This CDR3 has 14 amino acids. The CDR3, as DNA: TGCAGTGCTAGGACAGGGGCGAGGAAAGAAAAACTGTTTTTT. Residues: CSARTGARKEKLFF.